The present T cell receptor (beta chain) was sequenced within a study of T-cell memory formation after mild COVID-19. A word on this clonotype: The antigen is unknown.

MiXCR, run by TCRdb on the 5' RACE reads, gives a single entry per CDR3 protein. This sample yields hundreds of thousands of distinct CDR3 sequences, of which more than 15% are seen a single time; 9.5% to 15% belongs to the top ten. Overall study findings and caveats: Second-wave clones peaking on day 37 lacked confirmed SARS-CoV-2 specificity. Clones that contracted from day 15 to 85 were balanced CD4/CD8, while later expanders leaned CD4+.

CDR3 size: 15 residues. Germline-derived CDR1 and CDR2 are SGDLS and YYNGEE. The V gene lost 4 bases and the J gene lost 4 bases, with 16 bases spanning the gap. Sequences were obtained from PBMCs or a T cell subset sorted from them (not recorded which). This sequence originates from an adult woman who had mild COVID-19 (a few samples of this study predate the infection). Cell type and time point are not known. The rearrangement links TRBV9 to TRBJ2-3, with D possibly TRBD1 on 6 matching bases. This CDR3 is CASSTRGDGADTQYF. The CDR3 DNA follows: TGTGCCAGCAGCACCAGGGGAGACGGCGCAGATACGCAGTATTTT.